Sequencing of this TCR beta chain was carried out in a study of T cell repertoires in cytomegalovirus infection. Overall study context: It was recently identified HLA-C-restricted and well-studied HLA-B-restricted CMV epitopes that the study used. In public TCR beta signatures, there were indications of both CMV infection and matching HLA type. Study-wide results and limits: Ex vivo responses were dominated by HLA-C-restricted CMV-specific TCR beta clonotypes. Summed public TCR beta family frequency identified CMV carriers bearing the relevant HLA.

The CDR3 consists of 16 residues. Trimming took 7 bases from V and 4 from J, leaving 20 bases between them. Germline assignment: CDR1 LGHNT and CDR2 FRNRAP. TCRdb reprocessed the reads with MiXCR, giving one entry per CDR3 protein. Of nearly 700,000 distinct CDR3 sequences in the sample, roughly 36% were seen once. The table lists this clonotype with a few counts. Antigen: not known. This chain uses TRBV12-5 with TRBJ1-5, with D possibly matching TRBD1 (5 bases). This receptor was obtained from a human donor in good health (CMV status not recorded). Some clones in this sample may be carry-over from other donors' samples. Sequenced here: cultured PBMCs, sampled from culture after CMV antigen stimulation. CDR3 loop: CASAPPPDKRNQPQHF. The CDR3 DNA is TGTGCTAGTGCCCCCCCGCCGGACAAGAGAAATCAGCCCCAGCATTTT.